The rows below give T cell receptor beta chains drawn from one sample of a study of CD8 T cells in Susac syndrome. MiXCR, applied by TCRdb to the immunoSEQ multiplex PCR reads, yields one record per CDR3 protein. The sample has roughly 120,000 distinct CDR3 sequences; about 95% are singletons. Sequenced input: CD4+ T cells from PBMCs. The receptors here all came from a human donor in good health. Each CDR3 is given with its conserved first and last residue. The D gene is left open where the match is weak. The size field is filled for only some rows; it gives once, few, many or a size class.

>TRBV11-2|TRBJ1-2|.|once
CASSSRGIKGDYTF
>TRBV20-1|TRBJ2-3|TRBD2|once
CSVTSGRGDTQYF
>TRBV18|TRBJ1-5|TRBD1|.
CASSPGQGGQPQHF
>TRBV27|TRBJ1-2|.|.
CASSHGLRDYGYTF
>TRBV11-2|TRBJ2-5|.|once
CASSPPPIRETQYF
>TRBV20-1|TRBJ2-7|.|.
CSVTPAPRLSYEQYF
>TRBV9|TRBJ2-2|.|.
CASSVGRMANTGELFF
>TRBV29-1|TRBJ2-1|.|.
CSVSRNSNEQFF
>TRBV19|TRBJ2-3|.|.
CASSQPQGDTQYF
>TRBV9|TRBJ2-3|TRBD2|.
CASSPNLGAGTDTQYF
>TRBV6-6|TRBJ2-3|TRBD2|.
CASTVGGTTDTQYF
>TRBV3-1|TRBJ2-3|TRBD1|once
CASSQDFGTGDVTDTQYF
>TRBV20-1|TRBJ1-2|.|.
CSARDEVLVTYGYTF
>TRBV7-2|TRBJ2-2|TRBD1|.
CASSSRTGTVFF
>TRBV28|TRBJ2-1|.|.
CASSLDRTPPHNEQFF
>TRBV4-3|TRBJ2-2|.|.
CASSQVAGSDTGELFF
>TRBV30|TRBJ2-1|.|.
CAWSVRGTHLEFF
>TRBV29-1|TRBJ1-2|.|.
CSVGLQGRNGYTF
>TRBV7-2|TRBJ2-1|.|.
CASSLRAVPENEQFF
>TRBV6-2/TRBV6-3|TRBJ1-1|.|.
CASRPLLNTEAFF
>TRBV6-2/TRBV6-3|TRBJ1-1|.|.
CASSLRRRNIISGLTEAFF
>TRBV18|TRBJ1-5|TRBD1|.
CASSPDRGKGEPQHF
>TRBV23-1|TRBJ2-1|.|once
CASTPGGRYNEQFF